The entry below gives a single TCR beta chain sequence along with its context. The V gene's germline CDR1 is MNHEY and CDR2 SVGAGI. V lost 2 bases and J lost 4; bases outside the gene matches: 4. The CDR3 contains 15 residues. The sample comes from a study of cytomegalovirus exposure and HLA in healthy donors. The study ran its PCR with 60 Vbeta and 13 Jbeta primers. The protocol was immunoSEQ multiplex PCR, while the TCRdb copy is restricted to in-frame clones and leaves out a portion. The table has approximately 170,000 clones, around three quarters seen once. The genes are TRBV6-5 and TRBJ1-1; 10 positions agree with TRBD1. This clonotype originated in a woman younger than 30 in good health and CMV-seronegative. Source material: PBMCs. CDR3 loop: CASSYRQGARTEAFF. The CDR3 DNA follows: TGTGCCAGCAGTTACAGACAGGGGGCTCGCACTGAAGCTTTCTTT.